The 28 T cell receptor beta chains listed next were all sequenced from one sample in a study of neurological immune-mediated disorders. The time point here: technical triplicate 1. TCRdb re-analysed the 5' RACE reads in MiXCR, keeping a single row per CDR3 protein. The sample shows fewer than 50,000 distinct CDR3 sequences, around 10% of them seen only once. Sequenced sample: PBMCs. The receptors originated from a man in his 60s with HTLV-1-associated myelopathy (HAM/TSP).

This clonotype has at least ten counts. The V gene is TRBV3-1, the J gene TRBJ1-6; no reliable D call. V gave up 0 bases and J gave up 9 bases, with 9 bases separating them. The CDR3 covers 14 residues. CDR1 LGHDT and CDR2 YNNKEL come from the germline V gene (reference sequence). CDR3 residues: CASSQDRRVSPLHF. CDR3 sequence (DNA): TGTGCCAGCAGCCAAGATCGACGTGTTTCACCCCTCCACTTT.

There are many counts of this clonotype. V is TRBV27 and J is TRBJ2-5; weak D call: TRBD2 (7 bases). In germline, CDR1 is MNHEY, CDR2 SMNVEV (reference sequence). With 3 bases removed from V and 5 bases from J, the gap between germline ends came to 13 bases. The CDR3 extends over 14 amino acids. Here the CDR3 DNA reads TGTGCCAGCAGTTTCGGGGGGCGCAGGGAGACCCAGTACTTC. It translates to CASSFGGRRETQYF.

In its sample, this clonotype was seen once. A much larger clonotype is one base distant, so this may be a read error. This chain connects TRBV7-8 to TRBJ2-7; TRBD1 aligns across 7 bases. This CDR3 has 15 amino acids. The germline V gene encodes CDR1 SGHVS and CDR2 FQNEAQ. CDR3: CVSSLQWDSSYEQYF. CDR3 DNA: TGTGTCAGCAGCCTACAATGGGACAGCTCCTACGAGCAGTACTTC. The whole variable domain, filled in from reference TRBV7-8 and TRBJ2-7, reads GAGVSQSPRYKVAKRGQDVALRCDPISGHVSLFWYQQALGQGPEFLTYFQNEAQLDKSGLPSDRFFAERPEGSVSTLKIQRTQQEDSAVYLCVSSLQWDSSYEQYFGPGTRLTVT.

This clonotype occurred many times. This chain uses TRBV20-1 with TRBJ1-5, with D unclear. Germline V gene lookup returns CDR1 DFQATT and CDR2 SNEGSKA (reference sequence). The CDR3 consists of 17 residues. The V end was cut by 1 base, the J end by 0 bases, with 16 bases between. This CDR3 reads CSARGPYGDYSNQPQHF. The CDR3 coding sequence is TGCAGTGCTAGAGGGCCCTACGGAGATTATAGCAATCAGCCCCAGCATTTT.

This clonotype was counted many times. This chain joins TRBV7-9 and TRBJ1-4; no reliable D call. Germline V gives CDR1 SEHNR, CDR2 FQNEAQ (reference sequence). This CDR3 spans 14 amino acids. With 4 bases removed from V and 6 bases from J, the gap between germline ends came to 12 bases. The CDR3 nucleotides read TGTGCCAGCAGCTCAACAGACGGTTATGAAAAACTGTTTTTT. Translation: CASSSTDGYEKLFF.

This clonotype was detected many times. The chain is built from TRBV29-1 and TRBJ1-4, with 8 bases that match TRBD1. Germline lookup yields CDR1 SQVTM and CDR2 ANQGSEA. J lost 5 bases, V lost 4 bases, and 6 bases had no gene match. The CDR3 contains 14 residues. The chain's CDR3 is CSVVYRGANEKLFF. CDR3 DNA sequence: TGCAGCGTTGTTTACAGGGGGGCAAATGAAAAACTGTTTTTT.

This clonotype appeared many times. The chain employs TRBV5-6 and TRBJ2-1; D is undetermined. The CDR3 is 15 amino acids. The V end lost 0 bases, the J end lost 1 base, and 8 bases lay between the germline ends. The V gene's germline CDR1 is SGHDT and CDR2 YYEEEE. DNA for the CDR3: TGTGCCAGCAGCTTGGTCGGAAATTCCTACAATGAGCAGTTCTTC. Encoded protein: CASSLVGNSYNEQFF.

This clonotype was recorded at least ten times. V usage is TRBV5-1 and J usage is TRBJ2-3; 10 positions match TRBD1. J gave up 0 bases and V 1 base, and 8 bases lay outside the gene matches. This CDR3 region has 18 residues. From germline, CDR1 is SGHRS and CDR2 YFSETQ. The CDR3 bases are TGCGCCAGCAGCTTGAGTACGGGACAGGGGATTAGCACAGATACGCAGTATTTT. Its protein product is CASSLSTGQGISTDTQYF.

This CDR3 is CASSPGLAGWSEQFF. The CDR3 DNA follows: TGCGCCAGCAGCCCCGGACTAGCGGGATGGAGTGAGCAGTTCTTC. The chain couples TRBV5-1 to TRBJ2-1; 12 bases map to TRBD2. In germline, CDR1 is SGHRS, CDR2 YFSETQ. The CDR3 is made up of 15 amino acids. The ends lost 4 bases at V and 9 bases at J; junction bases unmatched: 8. The variable domain in full, completed from reference TRBV5-1 and TRBJ2-1, reads KAGVTQTPRYLIKTRGQQVTLSCSPISGHRSVSWYQQTPGQGLQFLFEYFSETQRNKGNFPGRFSGRQFSNSRSEMNVSTLELGDSALYLCASSPGLAGWSEQFFGPGTRLTVL.

Ten or more counts support this clonotype. This chain joins TRBV7-2 and TRBJ2-1, with D uncertain. The germline V gene encodes CDR1 SGHTA and CDR2 FQGNSA. V lost 1 base and J 9 bases, leaving 4 bases between the germline ends. The CDR3 has 11 amino acids. CDR3 amino acids: CASSLEGEQFF. The CDR3 DNA reads TGTGCCAGCAGCTTAGAGGGTGAGCAGTTCTTC.

This clonotype was recorded many times. The chain uses TRBV20-1 and TRBJ2-7; 7 nucleotides agree with TRBD1. Germline V CDR1 and CDR2: DFQATT, SNEGSKA (reference sequence). V trimming: 3 bases; J trimming: 3 bases; junction bases outside the gene matches: 5. This CDR3 spans 13 amino acids. CDR3 bases: TGCAGTGCTAGGGACAGGTCACGCTACGAGCAGTACTTC. This codes for CSARDRSRYEQYF.

This clonotype was observed at least ten times. The V gene is TRBV25-1, the J gene TRBJ2-7, with 8 bases fitting TRBD2. This CDR3 has 15 residues. V lost 5 bases to trimming and J lost 3 bases; unmatched junction nucleotides: 9. CDR1 is MGHDK and CDR2 is SYGVNS in the germline V gene. Here the CDR3 reads CASSRNLAGHYEQYF. The DNA of the CDR3 is TGTGCCAGCAGTCGGAACTTAGCGGGACACTACGAGCAGTACTTC.

This clonotype has at least ten counts. The chain combines TRBV24-1 with TRBJ1-1; D gene unclear. Germline-derived CDR1 and CDR2 are KGHDR and SFDVKD. Trimming took 8 bases from V and 5 from J, leaving 23 bases between them. The CDR3 totals 16 residues. The CDR3 DNA sequence: TGTGCCACCACCGTGATAGAGTGGGGTGTCAGGACTGAAGCTTTCTTT. This encodes CATTVIEWGVRTEAFF.

At least ten counts were recorded for this clonotype. The chain is built from TRBV5-1 and TRBJ2-1, with a weak D call TRBD2 (6 bases). In germline, CDR1 is SGHRS, CDR2 YFSETQ. The V gene lost 0 bases and the J gene lost 2 bases, with 9 bases spanning the gap. The CDR3 runs 15 residues. The CDR3 region has the DNA TGCGCCAGCAGCTTGGATAGCGGAGCCTACAATGAGCAGTTCTTC. This sequence encodes CASSLDSGAYNEQFF.

This clonotype appeared many times. The chain recombines TRBV6-5 with TRBJ2-7; 7 nucleotides line up with TRBD1. V shed 3 bases, J shed 10 bases, and the junction held 9 bases outside the gene matches. Germline CDR1 MNHEY, CDR2 SVGAGI. There are 13 residues in the CDR3. In DNA form, the CDR3 reads TGTGCCAGCAGTTATGAAAGTACAGGGGTTCAGTACTTC. It translates to CASSYESTGVQYF.

Many counts were recorded for this clonotype. The rearrangement joins TRBV20-1 to TRBJ1-1; 10 bases agree with TRBD1. Germline CDR1 is DFQATT and CDR2 is SNEGSKA (reference sequence). V trimming: 2 bases; J trimming: 3 bases; junction bases outside the gene matches: 3. The CDR3 has 14 amino acids. The CDR3 DNA sequence: TGCAGTGCTAGAAGGGACAGGGGAGACACTGAAGCTTTCTTT. It specifies CSARRDRGDTEAFF.

The gene calls are TRBV27 and TRBJ2-7; D unclear. The CDR3 spans 15 residues. V lost 3 bases and J lost 4, with 16 bases in between. The germline V gene has CDR1 MNHEY and CDR2 SMNVEV (reference sequence). The chain's CDR3 is CASSLRRVRTYEQYF. As DNA, the CDR3 is TGTGCCAGCAGTTTGAGACGGGTGAGAACATACGAGCAGTACTTC.

This clonotype appeared many times. V usage is TRBV28 and J usage is TRBJ2-7, with D perhaps TRBD2 (6 bases). This CDR3 has 14 amino acids. The V end lost 6 bases, the J end lost 0 bases, and 12 bases lay between the germline ends. Per germline, CDR1 MDHEN and CDR2 SYDVKM. The CDR3 sequence: CASSPTGVSYEQYF. The CDR3 coding sequence is TGTGCCAGCAGCCCGACGGGAGTCTCCTACGAGCAGTACTTC.

A few counts support this clonotype. The conserved final phenylalanine or tryptophan is absent from the CDR3, which likely points to a read error. Because the CDR3's place on the DNA is in doubt, the DNA is left out and the CDR3 is given as listed by TCRdb. The rearrangement uses TRBV5-1 and TRBJ1-5. Germline assignment: CDR1 SGHRS and CDR2 YFSETQ. Termini included, the CDR3 measures 15 amino acids. Here the CDR3 reads CASSLMGDSNQPQNL.

Ten or more counts support this clonotype. The gene calls are TRBV15 and TRBJ2-1; 9 nucleotides line up with TRBD2. Germline V gene lookup returns CDR1 LNHNV and CDR2 YYDKDF (reference sequence). This CDR3 has 13 residues. Germline trimming cut 8 bases from V and 4 bases from J; bases unmatched to any gene: 3. The CDR3 nucleotides read TGTGCCACCGGGACTAGCACTTACAATGAGCAGTTCTTC. It codes for CATGTSTYNEQFF.

This clonotype was recorded many times. The rearrangement links TRBV20-1 to TRBJ2-1; 7 bases align to TRBD2. In germline, CDR1 is DFQATT, CDR2 SNEGSKA (reference sequence). V was clipped by 5 bases and J by 7 bases; unmatched bases: 11. The CDR3 consists of 14 residues. The CDR3: CSALGRGTWNEQFF. The CDR3, as DNA: TGCAGTGCTCTTGGGCGGGGGACTTGGAATGAGCAGTTCTTC.

This clonotype was found many times. CDR3 sequence reads: CASSLTAPKEPFF. The DNA for the CDR3 is TGTGCCAGCAGCTTAACGGCGCCCAAGGAACCTTTCTTT. V gene TRBV7-3 combines with J gene TRBJ1-1; D is uncertain. Germline values: CDR1 SGHTA, CDR2 FQGTGA. This CDR3 is 13 amino acids long. V lost 0 bases to trimming and J lost 12 bases, with 14 bases between them.

This clonotype was counted at least ten times. The chain uses TRBV5-6 and TRBJ1-1; no clear D gene. This CDR3 comprises 14 residues. Germline V gives CDR1 SGHDT, CDR2 YYEEEE. Trimming stripped 4 bases from V and 1 base from J, with 11 bases between. CDR3: CASSPPLGNTEAFF. CDR3 sequence (DNA): TGTGCCAGCAGCCCCCCCTTGGGGAACACTGAAGCTTTCTTT. The complete variable domain, with remaining parts taken from reference TRBV5-6 and TRBJ1-1, reads DAGVTQSPTHLIKTRGQQVTLRCSPKSGHDTVSWYQQALGQGPQFIFQYYEEEERQRGNFPDRFSGHQFPNYSSELNVNALLLGDSALYLCASSPPLGNTEAFFGQGTRLTVV.

This clonotype was seen repeatedly, ten times or more. CDR3 in DNA: TGCGCCAGCAGAGCGGACACTGAAGCTTTCTTT. Protein sequence: CASRADTEAFF. J is TRBJ1-1 and V is TRBV5-1; D uncertain. The CDR3 runs 11 residues. Trimming took off 5 bases at V and 3 bases at J, with 5 bases between the two ends. The germline V gene has CDR1 SGHRS and CDR2 YFSETQ.

This clonotype has at least ten counts. The chain carries TRBV4-2 and TRBJ1-1; 8 nucleotides match TRBD1. Trimming removed 3 bases from V and 5 bases from J; junction bases left unmatched: 5. Germline V gives CDR1 LGHNA, CDR2 YNFKEQ. The CDR3 has 14 amino acids. This chain's CDR3 is CASSHGQGGTEAFF. The CDR3 DNA reads TGTGCCAGCAGCCACGGACAGGGTGGAACTGAAGCTTTCTTT.

This clonotype was seen many times. The V call is TRBV24-1, the J call TRBJ2-3; TRBD2 aligns across 14 bases. The CDR3 has 18 residues. V shed 2 bases and J 4 bases; nucleotides not matched to a gene: 7. CDR1 and CDR2 (germline): KGHDR, SFDVKD. The CDR3 is CATSDYGTSGRNADTQYF. The CDR3 region has the DNA TGTGCCACCAGTGATTACGGGACTAGCGGGAGAAACGCAGATACGCAGTATTTT.

This clonotype was observed many times. This sequence joins TRBV7-3 and TRBJ2-3; tentative D call: TRBD2 (6 bases). Germline loops: CDR1 SGHTA, CDR2 FQGTGA. With 5 bases removed from V and 1 base from J, the gap between germline ends came to 16 bases. This CDR3 region has 16 residues. The DNA for the CDR3 is TGTGCCAGCAGCCTTTTCGGGGGTCTCGGCACAGATACGCAGTATTTT. As protein: CASSLFGGLGTDTQYF.

This clonotype has a handful of counts. This chain joins TRBV30 and TRBJ1-3; D remains unclear. V lost 5 bases and J 0 bases, leaving 5 bases between the germline ends. In germline, CDR1 is GTSNPN, CDR2 SVGIG (reference sequence). The CDR3 consists of 12 residues. CDR3 region: CAWDISGNTIYF. In DNA, the CDR3 is TGTGCCTGGGACATCTCTGGAAACACCATATATTTT.